This TCR beta chain was identified during a study of cytomegalovirus exposure and HLA in healthy donors. Study-level information: Genetic ancestry analysis placed around four fifths of the 400 or so donors that were genotyped in the Caucasian-associated cluster. Points from the study as a whole: On later analysis, the bulk of CMV-associated TCR beta chains appeared to be HLA-restricted. Previous analysis showed most TCR beta V segments were productive about 87% or about 30% of the time.

Use of 60 Vbeta and 13 Jbeta primers characterized the PCR. Measured with immunoSEQ multiplex PCR; TCRdb has only the in-frame clones, and not every one. The sample has 180,000 or so clones; around 80% are singletons. Although they were nominally healthy when sampled, donors likely had unrecorded immune exposures. The CDR3 totals 17 residues. V shed 1 base and J 4 bases; nucleotides not matched to a gene: 9. CDR1 and CDR2 (germline): SGHTA, FQGNSA. This clone was picked up a small number of times. Its antigen is unidentified. This chain joins TRBV7-2 and TRBJ1-2, with 10 bases matching TRBD1. This clonotype was obtained from a female donor in good health and CMV-seronegative. Sequences were obtained from PBMCs. Here the CDR3 reads CASSLDVTGGRGYGYTF. In DNA form, the CDR3 reads TGTGCCAGCAGCTTAGACGTGACAGGGGGCAGGGGCTATGGCTACACCTTC. The full variable domain, its missing parts supplied by reference TRBV7-2 and TRBJ1-2, is GAGVSQSPSNKVTEKGKDVELRCDPISGHTALYWYRQSLGQGLEFLIYFQGNSAPDKSGLPSDRFSAERTGGSVSTLTIQRTQQEDSAVYLCASSLDVTGGRGYGYTFGSGTRLTVV.